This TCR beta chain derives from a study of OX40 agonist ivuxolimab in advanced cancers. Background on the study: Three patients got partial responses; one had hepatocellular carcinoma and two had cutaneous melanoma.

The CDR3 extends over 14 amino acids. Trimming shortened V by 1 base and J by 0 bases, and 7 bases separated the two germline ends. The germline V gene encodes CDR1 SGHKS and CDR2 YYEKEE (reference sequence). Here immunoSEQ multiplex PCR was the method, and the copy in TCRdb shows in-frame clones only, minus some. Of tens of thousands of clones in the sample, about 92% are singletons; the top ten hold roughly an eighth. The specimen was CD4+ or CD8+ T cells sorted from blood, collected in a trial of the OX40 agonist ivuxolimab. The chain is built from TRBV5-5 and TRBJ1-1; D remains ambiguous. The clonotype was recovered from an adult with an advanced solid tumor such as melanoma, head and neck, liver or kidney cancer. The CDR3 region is CASSLNGLNTEAFF. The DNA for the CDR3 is TGTGCCAGCAGCTTGAATGGTTTGAACACTGAAGCTTTCTTT.